The rows below give T cell receptor beta chains drawn from one sample of a study of early T cells in non-severe SARS-CoV-2 infection. TCRdb passed the 5' RACE reads through MiXCR, listing each CDR3 protein once. The sample contains about 49,000 distinct CDR3 sequences, 10% to 15% of which appear only once. Sample: whole blood, taken at baseline. These receptors originate from an adult who was a healthcare worker with PCR-confirmed SARS-CoV-2 infection or an uninfected control (not recorded which). The CDR3 runs from the conserved cysteine through the conserved F or W. D genes are given only for firm matches. Not all rows give a size; the values are once, few, many and, for expanded clones, a class.

d_call,v_call,clone_size,j_call,cdr3_nt,cdr3_aa
-,TRBV7-9,-,TRBJ2-7,TGTGCCAGCAGCCCCGAACGCAGTTACGAGCAGTACTTC,CASSPERSYEQYF
TRBD2,TRBV7-2,-,TRBJ2-7,TGTGCCAGCAGCCCTAGCGGGAGGGCCTTGGGCGAGCAGTACTTC,CASSPSGRALGEQYF
-,TRBV18,-,TRBJ1-5,TGTGCCAGCTCACCAGGGGCTCATCAGCCCCAGCATTTT,CASSPGAHQPQHF
-,TRBV6-2/TRBV6-3,many,TRBJ1-1,TGTGCCAGCAGTCGACAGAACACTGAAGCTTTCTTT,CASSRQNTEAFF
-,TRBV7-9,-,TRBJ2-7,TGTGCCAGCAGCTTAGTATACCCACCAAATGACAGACGTAACGAGCAGTACTTC,CASSLVYPPNDRRNEQYF
TRBD2,TRBV10-3,-,TRBJ2-7,TGTGCCATCAGTGATACTAGCGGGAGTGCAAAAGAGCAGTACTTC,CAISDTSGSAKEQYF
-,TRBV28,few,TRBJ2-4,TGTGCCAGCAGGAGTCGGGTAAACATTCAGTACTTC,CASRSRVNIQYF
TRBD2,TRBV7-2,few,TRBJ2-3,TGTGCCAGCACCGACCGGGGGGTTAGCGGGAGAACGGGAGATACGCAGTATTTT,CASTDRGVSGRTGDTQYF
-,TRBV28,many,TRBJ1-5,TGTGCCAGCAGCCAAGACCGAAATCAGCCCCAGCATTTT,CASSQDRNQPQHF
TRBD1,TRBV6-6,many,TRBJ2-2,TGTGCCAGCTCACGGACAGGGGTCGACACCGGGGAGCTGTTTTTT,CASSRTGVDTGELFF
TRBD1,TRBV11-2,many,TRBJ2-7,TGTGCCAGCAGCCCGGGACAGGAGGTCGAGCAGTACTTC,CASSPGQEVEQYF
-,TRBV28,few,TRBJ1-1,TGTGCCAGCAGCCCCGCCCTGGGGGGCGCCAGGAACACTGAAGCTTTCTTT,CASSPALGGARNTEAFF